Following are 32 T cell receptor beta chains from one sample sequenced in a study of blood T cells in healthy people across ages. Through a sample-barcoded 5' primer and a J-beta primer mix, a second PCR was run for roughly 7 to 11 cycles. Via MiXCR, TCRdb re-called the 5' RACE reads, giving one row per CDR3 protein. The sample holds 1.5 million or so distinct CDR3 sequences, approximately 43% seen once. Sequenced input: blood. The receptors were sampled from a woman aged 18-29 years in good health.

The chain links TRBV12-3 or TRBV12-4 to TRBJ2-5, with 13 bases aligning to TRBD2. The CDR3 is made up of 16 amino acids. The V segment lost 6 bases and the J segment 4 bases; nucleotides outside the gene matches: 8. The CDR3 DNA follows: TGTGCCAGCAGGGGGACTAGCGGGGAAAGGCGAGAGACCCAGTACTTC. Protein product: CASRGTSGERRETQYF.

J is TRBJ1-5 and V is TRBV12-3 or TRBV12-4; D not resolved. The CDR3 is 14 amino acids. Between the trimmed V and J ends, which lost 6 bases and 7 bases, there was a span of 16 bases. The CDR3 loop is CASREAGLGQPQHF. CDR3 nucleotides: TGTGCCAGCAGGGAGGCCGGGCTTGGACAGCCCCAGCATTTT.

The chain carries TRBV7-2 and TRBJ2-3; TRBD2 aligns across 13 bases. The V gene's germline CDR1 is SGHTA and CDR2 FQGNSA. This CDR3 has 15 residues. J lost 2 bases, V lost 8 bases, and 4 bases had no gene match. The CDR3 spells CASQTSGGDTDTQYF. The CDR3 DNA reads TGTGCCAGCCAAACTAGCGGGGGGGACACAGATACGCAGTATTTT. Full variable domain (remainder filled in from reference TRBV7-2 and TRBJ2-3): GAGVSQSPSNKVTEKGKDVELRCDPISGHTALYWYRQSLGQGLEFLIYFQGNSAPDKSGLPSDRFSAERTGGSVSTLTIQRTQQEDSAVYLCASQTSGGDTDTQYFGPGTRLTVL.

The chain has TRBV4-1 and TRBJ1-2, with unresolved D. CDR3 length equals 15 residues. V lost 0 bases to trimming and J lost 3 bases, with 11 bases between them. Germline CDR1 and CDR2: MGHRA and YSYEKL. CDR3 region: CASSQERVGYYGYTF. The CDR3 nucleotides read TGCGCCAGCAGCCAAGAAAGGGTAGGGTACTATGGCTACACCTTC.

V gene TRBV5-1 combines with J gene TRBJ2-1, with 7 bases fitting TRBD2. Germline V gene sequence: CDR1 SGHRS, CDR2 YFSETQ. The J segment lost 4 bases and the V segment lost 0 bases, leaving 7 bases of the junction unmatched. The CDR3 has 16 residues. The CDR3 loop is CASSLDSYGGYNEQFF. DNA for the CDR3: TGCGCCAGCAGCTTGGACAGTTACGGGGGGTACAATGAGCAGTTCTTC.

The chain recombines TRBV27 with TRBJ2-3; D gene ambiguous. The CDR3 totals 13 residues. Germline-derived CDR1 and CDR2 are MNHEY and SMNVEV (reference sequence). The germline V and J ends were trimmed by 6 bases and 2 bases, with 9 bases remaining between them. This CDR3 reads CASSNAPTDTQYF. The DNA of the CDR3 is TGTGCCAGCAGCAACGCCCCCACAGATACGCAGTATTTT.

CDR3 nucleotide sequence: TGTGCCAGCAGCCCGGGGACAGGGCCTGGGCAGCCCCAGCATTTT. Translating gives CASSPGTGPGQPQHF. V gene TRBV7-8 combines with J gene TRBJ1-5; 9 nucleotides agree with TRBD1. This CDR3 region has 15 residues. In germline, CDR1 is SGHVS, CDR2 FQNEAQ. Trimming cost V 5 bases and J 7 bases; bases outside gene matches: 9.

A word on this clonotype: A much more abundant neighbour one base away suggests this may be a read error. The J gene is TRBJ1-2, the V gene TRBV6-5; D gene unclear. This CDR3 spans 12 amino acids. The V gene's germline CDR1 is MNHEY and CDR2 SVGAGI. The CDR3 protein is CPSRSGSYGYTF. The CDR3 coding sequence is TGTCCCAGCAGATCGGGTAGCTATGGCTACACCTTC.

On this clonotype: Germline and junction disagree at one end, which may indicate a read error. The CDR3 sequence is CVSSPHPDTQYF. The CDR3 DNA follows: TGTGTCAGCAGCCCACACCCAGATACGCAGTATTTT. The chain combines TRBV7-9 with TRBJ2-3; D is ambiguous. Germline loops: CDR1 SEHNR, CDR2 FQNEAQ (reference sequence). This CDR3 has 12 residues.

CDR3 sequence (DNA): TGCAGTGCACTAGACAGGCCTAATTCACCCCTCCACTTT. As protein: CSALDRPNSPLHF. The rearrangement links TRBV20-1 to TRBJ1-6, with a possible D match to TRBD1 (6 bases). Germline V CDR1 and CDR2: DFQATT, SNEGSKA (reference sequence). Trimming stripped 6 bases from V and 6 bases from J, with 12 bases between. The CDR3 has 13 amino acids.

This clonotype was counted only a few times. DNA for the CDR3: TGCAGTGCAGTAAGGATCTTAAACACTGAAGCTTTCTTT. This encodes CSAVRILNTEAFF. The chain employs TRBV20-1 and TRBJ1-1, with no clear D. Germline V lookup: CDR1 DFQATT, CDR2 SNEGSKA (reference sequence). This CDR3 has 13 amino acids. Deletions cut 6 bases from V and 2 bases from J, with 13 bases between.

The chain combines TRBV7-2 with TRBJ1-5; D is possibly TRBD1 (6 bases). Between the trimmed V and J ends, which lost 5 bases and 6 bases, there was a span of 14 bases. Per germline, CDR1 SGHTA and CDR2 FQGNSA. The CDR3 consists of 14 residues. Here the CDR3 reads CASSAGQPSQPQHF. CDR3 nucleotides: TGTGCCAGCAGCGCTGGACAGCCAAGTCAGCCCCAGCATTTT.

In this sample, this clonotype turned up a few times. The V gene is TRBV2, the J gene TRBJ2-3; TRBD2 might be the D (5 bases). CDR1 is SNHLY and CDR2 is FYNNEI in the germline V gene. V lost 6 bases, J lost 3 bases, and 16 bases lay in between. The CDR3 runs 15 residues. CDR3 sequence (DNA): TGTGCCAGCAGCTACCAGGACTTAGGGACAGATACGCAGTATTTT. Its translation: CASSYQDLGTDTQYF.

The chain uses TRBV6-2 or TRBV6-3 and TRBJ2-5, with 12 bases that match TRBD2. In germline, CDR1 is MNHEY, CDR2 SVGEGT. The V gene end was trimmed by 6 bases and the J gene end by 5 bases; junction bases not matched to a gene: 13. The CDR3 length is 17 residues. The CDR3: CASSNLKTSGRSETQYF. As DNA, the CDR3 is TGTGCCAGCAGCAACCTAAAGACTAGCGGGAGATCTGAGACCCAGTACTTC.

In its sample, this clonotype was seen a few times. This chain links TRBV6-6 with TRBJ1-1; D is uncertain. Germline lookup yields CDR1 MNHNY and CDR2 SVGAGI (reference sequence). The CDR3 totals 11 residues. The V gene lost 5 bases and the J gene lost 9 bases, with 10 bases spanning the gap. CDR3 sequence (DNA): TGTGCCAGCAGTGACGGAGGAAAAGCTTTCTTT. This sequence encodes CASSDGGKAFF.

This clonotype was seen just once. The chain joins TRBV5-1 to TRBJ2-1; 14 positions agree with TRBD2. Trimming removed 4 bases from V and 10 bases from J; junction bases left unmatched: 7. The CDR3 loop spans 15 amino acids. Germline V gene sequence: CDR1 SGHRS, CDR2 YFSETQ. CDR3 nucleotides: TGCGCCAGCAGCCGGACTAGCGGGGGGTCTGAAGAGCAGTTCTTC. Residues: CASSRTSGGSEEQFF.

J is TRBJ2-3 and V is TRBV7-2; TRBD1 or TRBD2 may be the D gene (5 bases each). CDR1 and CDR2 (germline): SGHTA, FQGNSA. Trimming shortened V by 5 bases and J by 3 bases, and 15 bases separated the two germline ends. This CDR3 has 15 amino acids. The DNA of the CDR3 is TGTGCCAGCAGCCATCCCGGGACCTTTACAGATACGCAGTATTTT. Amino acids: CASSHPGTFTDTQYF.

The chain employs TRBV28 and TRBJ1-2; D gene unclear. Trimming shortened V by 8 bases and J by 8 bases, and 15 bases separated the two germline ends. The germline V gene has CDR1 MDHEN and CDR2 SYDVKM. This CDR3 contains 12 residues. The CDR3 reads CASRHPVLGYTF. The CDR3 DNA is TGTGCCAGCCGGCACCCTGTGTTGGGCTACACCTTC.

This clonotype has only a few counts. The chain links TRBV20-1 to TRBJ1-2; the match to TRBD1 covers 11 bases. The CDR3 spans 15 residues. V was clipped by 5 bases and J by 4 bases; unmatched bases: 9. Germline V gene lookup returns CDR1 DFQATT and CDR2 SNEGSKA (reference sequence). CDR3 in DNA: TGCAGTGCTCCACTACGGACAGGGGGCAGCTATGGCTACACCTTC. It is translated as CSAPLRTGGSYGYTF.

V gene TRBV5-1 combines with J gene TRBJ1-5; D possibly corresponds to TRBD1 (5 bases). CDR3 size: 16 residues. The V gene lost 0 bases and the J gene lost 2 bases, with 12 bases spanning the gap. Germline loops: CDR1 SGHRS, CDR2 YFSETQ. CDR3 amino acids: CASSLVGGSGNQPQHF. The CDR3 nucleotides read TGCGCCAGCAGCTTGGTGGGGGGGTCGGGCAATCAGCCCCAGCATTTT.

This clonotype appeared many times. V is TRBV7-3 and J is TRBJ2-1; tentatively, D is TRBD1 (5 bases). Per the germline V gene, CDR1 is SGHTA and CDR2 is FQGTGA. CDR3 size: 13 residues. The V end lost 5 bases, the J end lost 3 bases, and 8 bases lay between the germline ends. The CDR3 region has the DNA TGTGCCAGCAGCCTGACAGTCTACAATGAGCAGTTCTTC. Amino acids: CASSLTVYNEQFF.

The chain carries TRBV7-2 and TRBJ1-6; D call uncertain. This CDR3 spans 14 amino acids. V dropped 5 bases and J dropped 4 bases, with 9 bases sitting between them. The germline CDR1 and CDR2 sequences are SGHTA and FQGNSA. The CDR3 DNA follows: TGTGCCAGCAGCGTCACAGCTTATAATTCACCCCTCCACTTT. Its protein is CASSVTAYNSPLHF.

At least ten counts were recorded for this clonotype. The J gene is TRBJ2-1, the V gene TRBV29-1; D not certain. The V end lost 6 bases, the J end lost 6 bases, and 15 bases lay between the germline ends. CDR1 is SQVTM and CDR2 is ANQGSEA in the germline V gene. The CDR3 is made up of 13 amino acids. CDR3 amino acids: CSVDGDHLNEQFF. As DNA, the CDR3 is TGCAGCGTGGACGGAGACCACCTCAATGAGCAGTTCTTC.

The chain carries TRBV3-1 and TRBJ2-7; no definite D call. Germline V lookup: CDR1 LGHDT, CDR2 YNNKEL (reference sequence). The CDR3 length is 12 residues. With 5 bases removed from V and 9 bases from J, the gap between germline ends came to 14 bases. The CDR3 DNA follows: TGTGCCAGCAGCTCAGGCGCTTGTGGGCAGTACTTC. It is translated as CASSSGACGQYF.

V and J are TRBV4-3 and TRBJ1-5, with D unclear. CDR3 length equals 14 residues. Trimming took 2 bases from V and 7 from J, leaving 12 bases between them. The germline V gene has CDR1 LGHNA and CDR2 YSLEER. The CDR3 is CASSQIRDKQPQHF. Written as DNA, the CDR3 is TGCGCCAGCAGCCAAATCCGGGATAAGCAGCCCCAGCATTTT.

This clonotype was found a few times. This chain joins TRBV29-1 and TRBJ2-5, with 10 positions matching TRBD2. Germline lookup yields CDR1 SQVTM and CDR2 ANQGSEA. The V segment lost 7 bases and the J segment 4 bases; nucleotides outside the gene matches: 6. This CDR3 has 13 amino acids. The CDR3 loop is CSGRTSGIETQYF. The CDR3 bases are TGCAGCGGCCGAACTAGCGGGATAGAGACCCAGTACTTC.

The chain has TRBV6-2 or TRBV6-3 and TRBJ2-1, with D maybe TRBD2 (7 bases). The germline V and J ends were trimmed by 5 bases and 2 bases, with 13 bases remaining between them. CDR1 MNHEY and CDR2 SVGEGT come from the germline V gene. The CDR3 has 15 residues. CDR3 in amino acids: CASSPRGAPYNEQFF. CDR3 in DNA: TGTGCCAGCAGTCCACGGGGGGCCCCCTACAATGAGCAGTTCTTC.

This clonotype has more than one count but fewer than ten. This rearrangement joins TRBV4-2 to TRBJ2-7, with 15 positions matching TRBD2. The J call may be in error: the DNA end matches TRBJ2-5 better. CDR3 size: 18 residues. Germline CDR1 LGHNA, CDR2 YNFKEQ. In DNA, the CDR3 is TGTGCCAGCAGCCAAGATGTCGGACTAGCGGGGGGGCATGAGACCCAGTACTTC. Residues: CASSQDVGLAGGHETQYF.

Worth noting for this clonotype: A much larger clone lies one base from this, so it may be a read error. The chain combines TRBV20-1 with TRBJ2-1; 8 bases align to TRBD2. J was trimmed by 0 bases and V by 5 bases; bases with no gene match: 3. The CDR3 is made up of 14 amino acids. Germline V gives CDR1 DFQATT, CDR2 SNEGSKA (reference sequence). The CDR3 DNA sequence: TGCAGTGCTGCCGGGACTAGCTCCTACAATGAGCAGTTCTTC. Translation gives CSAAGTSSYNEQFF.

This chain uses TRBV10-3 with TRBJ2-1; unclear D gene. CDR1 is ENHRY and CDR2 is SYGVKD in the germline V gene. Trimming left V 3 bases short and J 5 bases short, with 8 bases between. The CDR3 runs to 13 residues. For the CDR3, the DNA is TGTGCCATCAGTGAACTGGACCACAATGAGCAGTTCTTC. Translation gives CAISELDHNEQFF.

The chain joins TRBV2 to TRBJ1-4, with D possibly being TRBD1 (6 bases). Germline lookup yields CDR1 SNHLY and CDR2 FYNNEI. With 11 bases removed from V and 6 bases from J, the gap between germline ends came to 16 bases. The CDR3 runs 13 residues. DNA for the CDR3: TGTGCCTGTAGCAGGGGCGTGGATGAAAAACTGTTTTTT. Its translation is CACSRGVDEKLFF.

The chain links TRBV11-3 to TRBJ2-4; 12 nucleotides match TRBD1. CDR3 length: 15 amino acids. Germline CDR1 is SGHNT and CDR2 is YENEEA. The ends lost 5 bases at V and 7 bases at J; junction bases unmatched: 6. Written as DNA, the CDR3 is TGTGCCAGCAGCACGGGGACAGGGGGCAGGAACATTCAGTACTTC. The encoded protein is CASSTGTGGRNIQYF.